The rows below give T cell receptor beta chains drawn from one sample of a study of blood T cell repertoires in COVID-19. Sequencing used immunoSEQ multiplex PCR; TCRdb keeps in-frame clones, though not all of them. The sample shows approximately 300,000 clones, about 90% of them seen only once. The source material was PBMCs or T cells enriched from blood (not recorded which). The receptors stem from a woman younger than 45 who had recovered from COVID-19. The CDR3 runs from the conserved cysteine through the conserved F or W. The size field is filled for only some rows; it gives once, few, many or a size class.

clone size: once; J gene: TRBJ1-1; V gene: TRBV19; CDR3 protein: CASSIARAGTRADAFF
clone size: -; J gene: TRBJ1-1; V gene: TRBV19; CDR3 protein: CASSIWGGTEAFF
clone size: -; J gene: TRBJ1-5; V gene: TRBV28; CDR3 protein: CASSSNRGINQPQHF
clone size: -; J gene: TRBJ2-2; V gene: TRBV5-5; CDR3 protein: CASSWGQGGGELFF
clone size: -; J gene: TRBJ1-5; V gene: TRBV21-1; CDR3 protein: CASSKGTGASPNQPQHF
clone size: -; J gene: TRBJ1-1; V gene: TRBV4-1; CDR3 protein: CASSHSGTGVTEAFF
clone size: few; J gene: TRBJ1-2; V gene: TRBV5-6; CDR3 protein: CASSSTLAGARGYTF
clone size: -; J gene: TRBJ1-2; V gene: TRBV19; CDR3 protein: CASREGTGYLYGYTF
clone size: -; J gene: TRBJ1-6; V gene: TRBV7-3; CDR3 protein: CASARQGRNNSPLHF
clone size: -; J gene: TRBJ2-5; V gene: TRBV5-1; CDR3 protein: CASSVSVETQYF
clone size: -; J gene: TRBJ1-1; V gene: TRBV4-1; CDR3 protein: CASSLVGVEAFF
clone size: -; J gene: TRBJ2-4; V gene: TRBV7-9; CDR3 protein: CASSLSRVKDRNIQYF
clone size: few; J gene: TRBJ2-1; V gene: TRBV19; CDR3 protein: CASSIRDRDYNEQFF
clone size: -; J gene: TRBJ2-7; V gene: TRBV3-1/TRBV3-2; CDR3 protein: CASSQQFGQGGQYF
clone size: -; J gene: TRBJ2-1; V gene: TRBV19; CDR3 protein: CASSILLSSYNEQFF
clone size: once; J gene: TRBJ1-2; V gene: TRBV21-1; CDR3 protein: CASSKVSGPNYGYTF
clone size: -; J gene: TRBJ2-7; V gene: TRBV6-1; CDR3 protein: CASSESESPSVYEQYF
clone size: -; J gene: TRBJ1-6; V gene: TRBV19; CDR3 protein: CASSTWGHSPLHF
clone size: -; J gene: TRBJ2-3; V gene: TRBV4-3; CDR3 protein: CASSPQGTYTDTQYF
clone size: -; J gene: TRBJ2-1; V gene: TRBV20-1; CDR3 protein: CSASIRGNEQFF
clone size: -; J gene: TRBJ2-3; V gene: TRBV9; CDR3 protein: CASSVKGLPDTQYF
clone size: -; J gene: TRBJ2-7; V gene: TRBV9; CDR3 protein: CASSVGPVTGIFYEQYF
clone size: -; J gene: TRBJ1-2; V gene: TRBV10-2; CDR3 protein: CASSESAGRRGYTF
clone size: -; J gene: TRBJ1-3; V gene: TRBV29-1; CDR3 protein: CSALTAGNTIYF
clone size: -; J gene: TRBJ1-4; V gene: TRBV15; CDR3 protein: CATSTGITNEKLFF
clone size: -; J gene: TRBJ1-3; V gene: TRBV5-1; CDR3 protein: CASSSDGLSGNTIYF
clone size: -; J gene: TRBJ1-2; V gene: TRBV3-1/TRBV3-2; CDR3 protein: CASSQLISRGRGARGGYTF